This T cell receptor beta chain was identified during a study of CD4+ T cells in melanoma. Profiling relied on immunoSEQ multiplex PCR, and the TCRdb table lists in-frame clones only, not all of them. The sample shows several thousand clones, 62% of them seen only once. Study observations and caveats: Diverse differentiation states were reported for melanoma neoantigen-specific CD4+ T cells. A reported correlation linked neoantigen-specific CD4+ T cells to CD8+, macrophage and B cell function.

Trimming cost V 0 bases and J 0 bases, with 6 bases left between them. Germline V lookup: CDR1 SGDLS, CDR2 YYNGEE. CDR3 length equals 14 residues. This clone was counted only a few times. What it binds is unknown. The V call is TRBV9, the J call TRBJ1-2; unclear D gene. Sequencing was done on a sample of cells from a culture (not recorded whether cultured in vitro). The clonotype comes from a human donor with melanoma. For the CDR3, the DNA is TGTGCCAGCAGCGTAGCGGTCACTAACTATGGCTACACCTTC. This gives the protein CASSVAVTNYGYTF.